This T cell receptor (beta chain) was found in a study of early T cells in non-severe SARS-CoV-2 infection. Overall study context: Chains from this unsorted whole-blood bulk RNA could not be paired.

Individual cDNA molecules received unique molecular identifiers. TCRdb used MiXCR to reprocess the 5' RACE reads, holding one entry per CDR3 protein. The sample consists of about 25,000 distinct CDR3 sequences, 4.5% to 7% of them appearing once. This clonotype has ten or more counts. The germline V gene encodes CDR1 SGHTA and CDR2 FQGNSA. CDR3 length: 15 residues. The J segment lost 2 bases and the V segment lost 5 bases, leaving 4 bases of the junction unmatched. This TCR came from an adult who was a healthcare worker with PCR-confirmed SARS-CoV-2 infection or an uninfected control (not recorded which). Sequencing was done on a sample of whole blood. This chain uses TRBV7-2 with TRBJ2-7, with 12 nucleotides matching TRBD2. Written as DNA, the CDR3 is TGTGCCAGCAGCAACCTAGCGGGGGGGCCCTACGAGCAGTACTTC. This gives the protein CASSNLAGGPYEQYF.